Here is one T cell receptor (beta chain) with its context. Its antigen is still unknown. No base-level quality is on record; no much larger clone is a single base apart. TCRbeta CDR3 regions were amplified from genomic DNA by means of the immunoSEQ Assay, a bias-controlled multiplex PCR. On the study's bioinformatics: The number of nucleated cells in each sample was estimated from the amplification of reference gene primers within the assay. Sequence reads were collapsed and filtered to measure the absolute abundance of every unique TCRbeta CDR3 rearrangement. For each sample, productive Simpson clonality was calculated as the square root of Simpson's diversity index over productive rearrangements. This is the immuneACCESS table as TCRdb keeps it, with only in-frame sequences that have V and J called. A part of the clones is gone; compared with another copy, unresolved V genes explain less than half, and the rest is unexplained. V, J and clone size are taken as reported in that table, and D and trimming were inferred from the DNA itself. The sample has roughly 150,000 clones on record, over 80% of them singletons. The ten largest clones represent 6.2% of the sample.

Ends trimmed: V by 2 bases, J by 0 bases; bases unmatched to a gene: 0. CDR1 and CDR2 are read off the germline V gene as SGHRS and YFSETQ. The CDR3 goes from the cysteine to the phenylalanine over 15 residues. CDR3 DNA only is kept here, 45 bases in frame from base 1. The data originate from a study of blood T cell repertoires in COVID-19 (TCRdb year 2020). A note on the overall study: The collaborator samples originated in the United States, Italy and Spain and spanned the acute and convalescent phases of COVID-19. The material from the prospective study consisted of cDNA or gDNA derived from T cells, B-cell-depleted T cells, or PBMCs. Deeply sampled blood TCRbeta repertoires from subjects exposed to, actively infected with, or recovered from COVID-19 were included in the dataset. The repertoires were released in a freely available public database meant as a resource for research on the immune response to SARS-CoV-2. The samples were drawn from the first 160 participants of the ongoing ImmuneRACE study and from some 1,300 subjects provided by 6 global collaborators. The sample metadata nearly always contained a de-identified subject ID, COVID-19 status, age in years and sex. HLA class I and class II types, where available, came from metadata supplied by the sample provider rather than from assay-based typing.

Participants in the prospective study were aged about 18 to 89 years, lived in over 20 United States geographic areas, and enrolled through a virtual design. Cohort assignment in the prospective study relied on participant-reported clinical history from a screening survey and a study questionnaire. Recovered participants in ImmuneRACE Cohort 3 were defined as having two consecutive negative NP/OP PCR tests, clearance from a healthcare professional, or resolution of symptoms. In the prospective study, mobile phlebotomists collected whole blood, serum and a nasopharyngeal or oropharyngeal swab from each participant. Prospective study participants could optionally give additional blood draws and questionnaires over a roughly two-month period. Before DNA extraction, blood samples from the prospective study were shipped at room temperature or frozen. What the work shows at the level of the full study, not this receptor alone: The quantity of clinical and demographic metadata differed by source and by participant and was supplied without curation.

The source material was PBMCs or T cells enriched from blood (not recorded which). The sequence came from a middle-aged woman who had recovered from COVID-19. The chain couples TRBV5-1 to TRBJ2-3, with TRBD2 matching 10 junction bases. Here the CDR3 is given as CASSFSGRSTDTQYF. In nucleotide form, the sequence is TGCGCCAGCAGCTTTAGCGGGAGGAGCACAGATACGCAGTATTTT.